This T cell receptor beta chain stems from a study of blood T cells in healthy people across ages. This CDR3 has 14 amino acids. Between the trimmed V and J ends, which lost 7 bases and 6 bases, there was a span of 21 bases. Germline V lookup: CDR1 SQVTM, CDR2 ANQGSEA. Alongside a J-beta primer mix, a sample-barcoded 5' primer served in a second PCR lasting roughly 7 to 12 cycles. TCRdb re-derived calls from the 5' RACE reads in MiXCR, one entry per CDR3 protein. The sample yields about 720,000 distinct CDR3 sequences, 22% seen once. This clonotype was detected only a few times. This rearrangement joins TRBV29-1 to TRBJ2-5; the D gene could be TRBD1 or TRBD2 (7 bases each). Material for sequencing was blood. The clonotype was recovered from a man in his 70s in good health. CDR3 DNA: TGCAGCGCCTATTTGACAGGGAGGGGAAAGACCCAGTACTTC. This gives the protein CSAYLTGRGKTQYF.